This T cell receptor (beta chain) is drawn from a study of CXCR3-negative and CXCR3-positive naive CD8 T cells. General study results and limits: CXCR3-negative naive cells had less hydrophobic TRB CDR3s than did CXCR3-positive naive cells.

Concerning this clonotype: The target antigen is unknown.

The CDR3 sequence is 16 residues long. CDR1 is SGHAT and CDR2 is FQNNGV in the germline V gene. UMI-labeled 5' RACE TRB cDNA libraries were prepared from the cells. After re-calling the 5' RACE reads, TCRdb lists one entry per CDR3 protein, DNA absent. The sample includes 75,000 to 100,000 distinct CDR3 sequences. The TCR sequence derives from a human donor in good health. Some clones in this sample may be carry-over from other donors' samples. The chain employs TRBV11-2 and TRBJ2-1; TCRdb calls TRBD1, which cannot be checked without DNA. The sample comprised naive CXCR3+ CD8+ T cells from blood. The subset: CD45RO-CCR7+CD27+CD95- naive CD8+ T cells expressing CXCR3 (TNR3+). CDR3 residues: CASSFFGTGGHYEQFF.